This entry describes one TCR beta chain. Its antigen is undetermined. The CDR3 loop spans 17 amino acids. From germline, CDR1 is SGDLS and CDR2 YYNGEE. V was pared by 5 bases and J by 1 base, with 8 bases of the junction left unmatched. The data are from a study of beta chain features in type 1 diabetes. Whole-study findings and limits: Diminished insertions and augmented deletions at VDJ junctions characterized type 1 diabetes patients.

Since all of the isolated RNA was reverse transcribed, expressed TCRB transcripts were what got sequenced. Data came from immunoSEQ multiplex PCR; TCRdb stores just in-frame clones and leaves some out. The sample includes over 300,000 clones, around 7.6% seen only once; the top ten take 0.44%. Purity of each sorted population was above 98%. This sequence was found in a woman under 30 in good health. The V and J genes are TRBV9 and TRBJ1-3; 11 bases agree with TRBD1. Material: central memory CD4+ T cells from blood. The DNA for the CDR3 is TGTGCCAGCAGTCTAACCGGGACAGGGGGGTCTGGAAACACCATATATTTT. This encodes CASSLTGTGGSGNTIYF.